Sequencing of this T cell receptor (beta chain) was carried out in a study of beta chain features in type 1 diabetes. Notes on the study in general: The study found moderately but significantly shorter TCRB CDR3s in all four CD4+ subsets of Type 1 diabetes patients.

cDNA synthesis used the whole RNA isolate, giving expressed TCRB sequences. TCRdb keeps only in-frame clones here, not all; method: immunoSEQ multiplex PCR. The sample records about 260,000 clones, roughly 25% being singletons. As concerns this clone: Its antigen is undetermined.

This receptor was obtained from a woman aged 25 to 39 with type 1 diabetes. Material for sequencing was naive CD4+ T cells from blood.

CDR3 sequence reads: CSVVGGDEKLFF. The CDR3 bases are TGCAGCGTTGTAGGGGGCGATGAAAAACTGTTTTTT. The chain joins TRBV29-1 to TRBJ1-4, with TRBD1 matching 7 bases. This CDR3 contains 12 residues. The junction had 2 bases not matched to a gene; V was cut back by 4 bases and J by 6 bases. The germline gives CDR1 SQVTM, CDR2 ANQGSEA.